A selection of T cell receptor beta chains follows, all from one sample in a study of cytomegalovirus exposure and HLA in healthy donors. Sequenced by immunoSEQ multiplex PCR; TCRdb stores in-frame clones only, minus some. This table has around 100,000 clones, roughly 70% appearing once. Material for sequencing was PBMCs. The receptors originated from a man aged 40-49 years in good health and CMV-seropositive. Both conserved end residues are part of each CDR3. A D gene is named only where the DNA matches it firmly. Size values are once, few and many counts, or a class for expanded clones, and some rows have none.

clone_size | d_call | j_call | v_call | cdr3_nt | cdr3_aa
few | TRBD1 | TRBJ2-3 | TRBV30 | TGTGCCTGGAGTACAGGGGCGGCAGATACGCAGTATTTT | CAWSTGAADTQYF
- | - | TRBJ1-3 | TRBV5-1 | TGCGCCAGCAGCTTGGCCGGGGGGACGATCGGAAACACCATATATTTT | CASSLAGGTIGNTIYF
- | - | TRBJ1-3 | TRBV5-4 | TGTGCCAGCAGCTTGGATGGGGGCGCGGTTGGAAACACCATATATTTT | CASSLDGGAVGNTIYF
- | TRBD2 | TRBJ2-7 | TRBV25-1 | TGTGCCAGCAGTGAAGTGGCGGGAGGGCCTCGAGGCGAGCAGTACTTC | CASSEVAGGPRGEQYF
- | - | TRBJ2-7 | TRBV5-6 | TGTGCCAGCAGCTTGGACGGTTCCGCCTACGAGCAGTACTTC | CASSLDGSAYEQYF
few | - | TRBJ2-1 | TRBV27 | TGTGCCAGCAGTTTTTACAACTACAATGAGCAGTTCTTC | CASSFYNYNEQFF
few | TRBD1 | TRBJ1-1 | TRBV9 | TGTGCCAGCAGCGTTCGACAGGGCTTAGGTGGGAGCACTGAAGCTTTCTTT | CASSVRQGLGGSTEAFF
- | TRBD1 | TRBJ2-7 | TRBV6-1 | TGTGCCAGCAGGGCATTACAGGGGGCGTCCTACGAGCAGTACTTC | CASRALQGASYEQYF
- | - | TRBJ1-5 | TRBV6-1 | TGTGCCTCCTGCGGACAGACTTTTAGCAATCAGCCCCAGCATTTT | CASCGQTFSNQPQHF
- | - | TRBJ1-1 | TRBV25-1 | TGTGCCAGCACGGAAAGGGGCGAGAGGACTGAAGCTTTCTTT | CASTERGERTEAFF
- | TRBD1 | TRBJ1-2 | TRBV6-6 | TGTGCCAGCACCTCCGGGACAGGGGATGGCTACACCTTC | CASTSGTGDGYTF
- | TRBD1 | TRBJ1-4 | TRBV7-9 | TGTGCCAGCAGCCCCGGGACAGGAGGTTATAATGAAAAACTGTTTTTT | CASSPGTGGYNEKLFF
- | - | TRBJ1-2 | TRBV28 | TGTGCCAGCAGGGTACAGGGCTCCTATGGCTACACCTTC | CASRVQGSYGYTF
- | TRBD1 | TRBJ1-2 | TRBV27 | TGTGCCAGCAGTGCCTGGACAGGGGACTATGGCTACACCTTC | CASSAWTGDYGYTF
few | - | TRBJ1-5 | TRBV7-9 | TGTGCCAGCAGCCATGAGGGGGTGAGTCAGCCCCAGCATTTT | CASSHEGVSQPQHF
- | TRBD1 | TRBJ2-3 | TRBV5-1 | TGCGCCAGCAGCTCGGACCCCAGGACAGGAATGACAGATACGCAGTATTTT | CASSSDPRTGMTDTQYF
- | TRBD2 | TRBJ2-1 | TRBV7-9 | TGTGCCAGCAGCCTCGGACTAGCGGGAGTGGAAGGGAATGAGCAGTTCTTC | CASSLGLAGVEGNEQFF
once | - | TRBJ1-3 | TRBV30 | TGTGCCTGGCTGGGCCCTGGAAACACCATATATTTT | CAWLGPGNTIYF
- | - | TRBJ2-2 | TRBV20-1 | TGCAGTGCCAGGACAACCGGGGAGCTGTTTTTT | CSARTTGELFF
- | TRBD2 | TRBJ2-7 | TRBV29-1 | TGCAGCGTTGGTAGCGGGCCGTCCTACGAGCAGTACTTC | CSVGSGPSYEQYF
- | TRBD2 | TRBJ2-1 | TRBV7-2 | TGTGCCAGCAGCTTAGTGTTCAGCGGGGGATACAATGAGCAGTTCTTC | CASSLVFSGGYNEQFF
- | TRBD2 | TRBJ2-7 | TRBV7-3 | TGTGCCAGCAGCTTGGGCGGGAGGCCTTCCTACGAGCAGTACTTC | CASSLGGRPSYEQYF
once | TRBD2 | TRBJ2-1 | TRBV14 | TGTGCCAGCAGCCCCCTAGCGGGAGTCGGCAATGAGCAGTTCTTC | CASSPLAGVGNEQFF
- | TRBD2 | TRBJ2-3 | TRBV25-1 | TGTGCCAGCAGTGGCACACTAGCGGGAGAGACGGATACGCAGTATTTT | CASSGTLAGETDTQYF
- | - | TRBJ2-3 | TRBV7-3 | TGTGCCAGCAGCCTAGGGGGGGGTACGCAGTATTTT | CASSLGGGTQYF
few | - | TRBJ1-1 | TRBV19 | TGTGCCAGTAGTATAGGGGCAGGGACTCCAAACACTGAAGCTTTCTTT | CASSIGAGTPNTEAFF